Presented here are 32 T cell receptor beta chains from one specimen sequenced in a study of CD8 T cells in ankylosing spondylitis. General study results and limits: What seemed typical of ankylosing spondylitis blood was a TCR beta motif built from eight highly homologous variants.

These receptors have no identified antigens. TCRdb ran MiXCR on the 5' RACE reads and lists one entry per CDR3 protein. Of approximately 540,000 distinct CDR3 sequences listed, about 13% are singletons. Sequenced input: blood, either unsorted or a sorted T cell fraction (not recorded which). These receptors all come from a male donor with ankylosing spondylitis.

The sample holds a few counts of this clonotype. CDR3 DNA sequence: TGTGCCAGCAGTTTCGTCCGGGACAGCCAAGAGACCCAGTACTTC. Translated, it gives CASSFVRDSQETQYF. V usage is TRBV12-3 or TRBV12-4 and J usage is TRBJ2-5, with 7 bases that match TRBD1. V lost 3 bases, J lost 1 base, and 5 bases stayed unmatched. The CDR3 has 15 residues.

This clonotype showed up just once. The V and J genes are TRBV7-9 and TRBJ2-7, with a weak D call TRBD2 (5 bases). Germline V gene lookup returns CDR1 SEHNR and CDR2 FQNEAQ (reference sequence). V was clipped by 3 bases and J by 6 bases, with 9 bases between them. This CDR3 region has 12 residues. The CDR3 region is CASSFGGSEQYV. Written as DNA, the CDR3 is TGTGCCAGCAGCTTTGGAGGTTCCGAGCAGTACGTC.

The gene calls are TRBV7-2 and TRBJ1-2; 7 nucleotides match TRBD1. Germline V gene sequence: CDR1 SGHTA, CDR2 FQGNSA. The length of the CDR3 is 16 residues. Unmatched junction bases numbered 13, after V lost 5 bases and J lost 4 bases. This chain's CDR3 is CASSPEGDRVGYGYTF. The DNA of the CDR3 is TGTGCCAGCAGCCCCGAGGGAGACAGGGTTGGCTATGGCTACACCTTC.

CDR3 bases: TGCGCCAGCAATGGACAGGGGGTGCGCACCGGGGAGCTGTTTTTT. It encodes CASNGQGVRTGELFF. The chain couples TRBV10-2 to TRBJ2-2, with 10 bases lining up with TRBD1. Trimming removed 7 bases from V and 4 bases from J; junction bases left unmatched: 6. The CDR3 spans 15 residues. Per the germline V gene, CDR1 is WSHSY and CDR2 is SAAADI.

This clonotype came up many times. The rearrangement links TRBV5-4 to TRBJ2-1; 12 bases line up with TRBD2. The CDR3 has 15 amino acids. The V gene's germline CDR1 is SGHNT and CDR2 YYREEE (reference sequence). The V gene end was trimmed by 2 bases and the J gene end by 8 bases; junction bases not matched to a gene: 5. The chain's CDR3 is CASSFRTSGIDEQFF. The CDR3 DNA reads as TGTGCCAGCAGCTTCAGGACTAGCGGGATCGATGAGCAGTTCTTC.

CDR3 in amino acids: CASSQDRTGNTGADTQYF. DNA of the CDR3: TGCGCCAGCAGCCAAGATAGGACAGGGAACACCGGAGCAGATACGCAGTATTTT. V is TRBV4-1 and J is TRBJ2-3; 8 nucleotides agree with TRBD1. The CDR3 loop spans 18 amino acids. V was pared by 0 bases and J by 4 bases, with 12 bases of the junction left unmatched. CDR1 is MGHRA, CDR2 YSYEKL, per germline.

A few counts support this clonotype. The CDR3 region is CSASLKRFYNEQFF. DNA for the CDR3: TGCAGTGCTAGTTTAAAGAGGTTCTACAATGAGCAGTTCTTC. V usage is TRBV20-1 and J usage is TRBJ2-1; D is undetermined. Trimming removed 3 bases from V and 3 bases from J, with 12 bases in between. The CDR3 is made up of 14 amino acids. Germline V gives CDR1 DFQATT, CDR2 SNEGSKA (reference sequence).

This clonotype came up a few times. The CDR3 loop reads CASSPRPRDSSYNEQFF. The CDR3 DNA is TGTGCCAGCAGTCCTCGCCCTCGGGACAGTTCCTACAATGAGCAGTTCTTC. The chain uses TRBV12-3 or TRBV12-4 and TRBJ2-1; 7 bases fit TRBD1. This CDR3 contains 17 residues. The V segment lost 5 bases and the J segment 1 base; nucleotides outside the gene matches: 11.

This rearrangement joins TRBV27 to TRBJ1-2, with a weak D call TRBD1 (6 bases). This CDR3 contains 15 residues. Germline V gene sequence: CDR1 MNHEY, CDR2 SMNVEV (reference sequence). V shed 6 bases and J shed 5 bases, with 19 bases lying between them. For the CDR3, the DNA is TGTGCCAGCAGAATCGGGGGGGCCCTATGGTATGGCTACACCTTC. Protein sequence: CASRIGGALWYGYTF.

In its sample, this clonotype was seen many times. The chain couples TRBV7-2 to TRBJ2-4; 10 positions match TRBD2. The V gene's germline CDR1 is SGHTA and CDR2 FQGNSA. Unmatched junction bases numbered 9, after V lost 5 bases and J lost 8 bases. The CDR3 covers 15 residues. The chain's CDR3 is CASSPAAGGLDIQYF. The CDR3 region has the DNA TGTGCCAGCAGCCCAGCAGCGGGAGGGTTAGACATTCAGTACTTC. The whole variable domain, remainder taken from reference TRBV7-2 and TRBJ2-4, is GAGVSQSPSNKVTEKGKDVELRCDPISGHTALYWYRQSLGQGLEFLIYFQGNSAPDKSGLPSDRFSAERTGGSVSTLTIQRTQQEDSAVYLCASSPAAGGLDIQYFGAGTRLSVL.

This clonotype was found a few times. The V call is TRBV20-1, the J call TRBJ1-3, with 9 bases identical to TRBD1. V trimming: 5 bases; J trimming: 6 bases; junction bases outside the gene matches: 14. This CDR3 is 16 amino acids long. Germline V gene sequence: CDR1 DFQATT, CDR2 SNEGSKA (reference sequence). The CDR3 DNA reads as TGCAGTGCTGCCTCCTTTGGGACAGGGCTCCTAAACACCATATATTTT. Translated, it gives CSAASFGTGLLNTIYF.

J is TRBJ1-2 and V is TRBV6-2 or TRBV6-3, with TRBD1 matching over 9 bases. CDR1 is MNHEY and CDR2 is SVGEGT in the germline V gene. The CDR3 consists of 15 residues. Trimming removed 5 bases from V and 7 bases from J; junction bases left unmatched: 11. The CDR3 bases are TGTGCCAGCAGTACGGGGACAGGGTGGAAGCGTGGCTACACCTTC. Translation: CASSTGTGWKRGYTF.

The sample holds a few counts of this clonotype. The chain couples TRBV5-1 to TRBJ1-1; D unclear. Germline CDR1 and CDR2: SGHRS and YFSETQ. There are 14 residues in the CDR3. V was shortened by 0 bases and J by 5 bases, with 11 bases between the two germline ends. CDR3 sequence reads: CASSLGREGTEAFF. The CDR3 bases are TGCGCCAGCAGCTTGGGGAGGGAAGGGACTGAAGCTTTCTTT.

This clonotype was counted between two and nine times. CDR3 region: CASTLGQPYGYTF. CDR3 nucleotide sequence: TGTGCCAGCACCCTGGGACAGCCCTATGGCTACACCTTC. V usage is TRBV12-3 or TRBV12-4 and J usage is TRBJ1-2; 7 bases agree with TRBD1. The V gene end was trimmed by 7 bases and the J gene end by 4 bases; junction bases not matched to a gene: 6. The CDR3 is 13 residues long.

The chain employs TRBV21-1 and TRBJ1-5; TRBD1 is the table's D call, not checked against the DNA. TRBV21-1 counts as a pseudogene. CDR3 length: 16 residues. The CDR3 loop is CASSKEETGIGQPQHF. Written as DNA, the CDR3 is TGTGCCAGCAGCAAAGAGGAGACAGGGATCGGTCAGCCCCAGCATTTT.

This clonotype was counted only a few times. The chain employs TRBV20-1 and TRBJ2-3, with D unresolved. Between the trimmed V and J ends, which lost 6 bases and 5 bases, there was a span of 9 bases. Per germline, CDR1 DFQATT and CDR2 SNEGSKA (reference sequence). This CDR3 has 11 residues. The CDR3 loop reads CSARKVDTQYF. The CDR3 DNA follows: TGCAGTGCAAGGAAGGTAGATACGCAGTATTTT.

This CDR3 is CASSLAAGGGTEAFF. The CDR3 region has the DNA TGTGCCAGCAGTTTAGCGGCGGGGGGGGGCACTGAAGCTTTCTTT. V is TRBV12-3 or TRBV12-4 and J is TRBJ1-1, with D maybe TRBD1 (5 bases). Trimming shortened V by 0 bases and J by 4 bases, and 12 bases separated the two germline ends. This CDR3 is built from 15 residues.

The chain carries TRBV29-1 and TRBJ2-5; D is perhaps TRBD1 or TRBD2 (6 bases each). Germline V gene sequence: CDR1 SQVTM, CDR2 ANQGSEA. Trimming shortened V by 3 bases and J by 0 bases, and 14 bases separated the two germline ends. The CDR3 is 15 amino acids. CDR3 in DNA: TGCAGCGTTGATTCGGGGGCAGTATACCAAGAGACCCAGTACTTC. This gives the protein CSVDSGAVYQETQYF.

This clonotype was seen more than once but under ten times. The chain is built from TRBV7-2 and TRBJ2-1; 14 nucleotides line up with TRBD2. Germline assignment: CDR1 SGHTA and CDR2 FQGNSA. V was clipped by 1 base and J by 10 bases; unmatched bases: 9. The CDR3 has 17 residues. The CDR3 DNA sequence: TGTGCCAGCAGCTTAGTATGGTGGGGACTAGCGGGAGTAGAGCAGTTCTTC. Its translation is CASSLVWWGLAGVEQFF.

The chain joins TRBV20-1 to TRBJ1-5, with unresolved D. The CDR3 extends over 16 amino acids. V gave up 6 bases and J gave up 0 bases, with 18 bases separating them. Germline V gives CDR1 DFQATT, CDR2 SNEGSKA (reference sequence). The CDR3 DNA is TGCAGTGCCCACGGCGCGGGGATAGATAGCAATCAGCCCCAGCATTTT. Its translation: CSAHGAGIDSNQPQHF.

Many counts were recorded for this clonotype. This sequence joins TRBV7-9 and TRBJ1-5; D uncertain. Germline V gene data show CDR1 as SEHNR and CDR2 as FQNEAQ (reference sequence). V was pared by 1 base and J by 5 bases, with 6 bases between. The CDR3 runs 13 residues. The CDR3 spells CASSLEAYQPQHF. DNA for the CDR3: TGTGCCAGCAGCTTAGAGGCGTATCAGCCCCAGCATTTT.

This clonotype has only a few counts. The rearrangement joins TRBV27 to TRBJ2-3, with D maybe TRBD2 (5 bases). The CDR3 has 15 residues. Trimming shortened V by 4 bases and J by 0 bases, and 11 bases separated the two germline ends. Germline CDR1 MNHEY, CDR2 SMNVEV (reference sequence). The CDR3 reads CASSSASWSTDTQYF. Written as DNA, the CDR3 is TGTGCCAGCAGTTCCGCTAGCTGGAGCACAGATACGCAGTATTTT.

Only a few counts were recorded for this clonotype. The chain joins TRBV5-1 to TRBJ1-4; maybe TRBD1 (5 bases). Trimming left V 4 bases short and J 0 bases short, with 13 bases between. The CDR3 is made up of 16 amino acids. CDR1 and CDR2 from the germline V gene are SGHRS and YFSETQ. The CDR3 coding sequence is TGCGCCAGCAGCGTCCGGGACGGCGCAACTAATGAAAAACTGTTTTTT. Protein product: CASSVRDGATNEKLFF.

The sample holds many counts of this clonotype. This chain uses TRBV12-5 with TRBJ2-6; D not resolved. The V end lost 5 bases, the J end lost 0 bases, and 5 bases lay between the germline ends. Germline V lookup: CDR1 LGHNT, CDR2 FRNRAP. CDR3 length: 14 residues. The CDR3 DNA sequence: TGTGCTAGTGGTCGGTTCTCTGGGGCCAACGTCCTGACTTTC. Its translation: CASGRFSGANVLTF.

This clonotype was observed many times. This sequence joins TRBV11-1 and TRBJ1-1; perhaps TRBD1 as D (5 bases). Germline V CDR1 and CDR2: SGHAT, FQDESV (reference sequence). The CDR3 length is 14 residues. V was shortened by 3 bases and J by 2 bases, with 10 bases between the two germline ends. CDR3 DNA sequence: TGTGCCAGCAGCTTCGACAGAACCAACACTGAAGCTTTCTTT. It yields the protein CASSFDRTNTEAFF. Full variable domain (remainder filled in from reference TRBV11-1 and TRBJ1-1): EAEVAQSPRYKITEKSQAVAFWCDPISGHATLYWYRQILGQGPELLVQFQDESVVDDSQLPKDRFSAERLKGVDSTLKIQPAELGDSAMYLCASSFDRTNTEAFFGQGTRLTVV.

The V gene is TRBV9, the J gene TRBJ1-2; D is perhaps TRBD1 (6 bases). The CDR3 is 12 residues long. Trimming stripped 2 bases from V and 8 bases from J, with 10 bases between. The germline V gene encodes CDR1 SGDLS and CDR2 YYNGEE. In nucleotides, the CDR3 is TGTGCCAGCAGCGTCAGGGGAGGGGGCTACACCTTC. It specifies CASSVRGGGYTF. Combining the CDR3 with reference TRBV9 and TRBJ1-2 gives the whole variable domain DSGVTQTPKHLITATGQRVTLRCSPRSGDLSVYWYQQSLDQGLQFLIQYYNGEERAKGNILERFSAQQFPDLHSELNLSSLELGDSALYFCASSVRGGGYTFGSGTRLTVV.

The V and J genes are TRBV29-1 and TRBJ2-1; 10 bases match TRBD2. The germline gives CDR1 SQVTM, CDR2 ANQGSEA. The V and J ends lost 5 bases and 8 bases, in that order; junction bases with no gene match: 3. The CDR3 contains 12 residues. CDR3 nucleotides: TGCAGCGTTAGGACTAGCGGCGATGAGCAGTTCTTC. The encoded protein is CSVRTSGDEQFF.

The J gene is TRBJ1-1, the V gene TRBV20-1, with D hard to call. Germline values: CDR1 DFQATT, CDR2 SNEGSKA (reference sequence). The CDR3 extends over 10 amino acids. This chain's CDR3 is CRVQEVEAFF. CDR3 nucleotides: TGCAGAGTACAAGAGGTAGAAGCTTTCTTT.

The chain recombines TRBV6-1 with TRBJ2-1; a possible D gene is TRBD2 (7 bases). The CDR3 spans 15 residues. Germline CDR1 MNHNS, CDR2 SASEGT. The V gene lost 9 bases and the J gene lost 3 bases, with 18 bases spanning the gap. The DNA of the CDR3 is TGTGCCAGTCAGGGGCTAGCGGCTAACTACAATGAGCAGTTCTTC. It specifies CASQGLAANYNEQFF.

The table lists this clonotype with a few counts. The V and J genes are TRBV10-3 and TRBJ2-5; TRBD1 is a possible D gene (6 bases). CDR1 is ENHRY, CDR2 SYGVKD, per germline. V gave up 6 bases and J gave up 0 bases, with 8 bases separating them. CDR3 length: 13 amino acids. The CDR3 bases are TGTGCCATCAGGAACAGGGACCAAGAGACCCAGTACTTC. Amino acids: CAIRNRDQETQYF.

This clonotype was recorded a few times. The rearrangement uses TRBV20-1 and TRBJ2-1; D unresolved. Germline CDR1 and CDR2: DFQATT and SNEGSKA (reference sequence). The CDR3 consists of 11 residues. Trimming removed 3 bases from V and 8 bases from J, with 8 bases in between. This CDR3 reads CSASGLHEQFF. The DNA for the CDR3 is TGCAGTGCTAGCGGCTTGCATGAGCAGTTCTTC.

In this sample, this clonotype turned up many times. CDR3 region: CASSRLSGQGATNEKLFF. The CDR3 DNA is TGCGCCAGCAGCCGACTCTCGGGACAGGGGGCAACTAATGAAAAACTGTTTTTT. The rearrangement joins TRBV5-1 to TRBJ1-4; 11 bases are a match to TRBD1. The germline V gene encodes CDR1 SGHRS and CDR2 YFSETQ. This CDR3 is built from 18 residues. V was pared by 4 bases and J by 0 bases, with 8 bases of the junction left unmatched.